This T cell receptor beta chain was recovered during a study of blood T cell repertoires in COVID-19. Study-wide context: The analysed material was cDNA or gDNA that came from T cells, B-cell-depleted T cells, or PBMCs.

In the original workflow: Estimation of nucleated cell counts was performed using reference gene primer amplification. Libraries were prepared by immunoSEQ multiplex PCR; TCRdb keeps only in-frame clonotypes and omits some of them. The V and J calls and clone size are taken from that table; D and trimming were inferred from the DNA. The table has 70,000 or so clones, roughly 82% seen once. Between the trimmed V and J ends, which lost 0 bases and 7 bases, there was a span of 10 bases. Germline CDR1 reads MNHEY; CDR2 reads SVGEGT. The CDR3 is 13 amino acids. Sample: peripheral blood. The receptor was derived from a human donor in a cohort sampled during active COVID-19. The chain employs TRBV6-2 or TRBV6-3 and TRBJ2-7; D ambiguous. CDR3 sequence reads: CASSYSPVREQYF. The DNA for the CDR3 is TGTGCCAGCAGTTACTCCCCTGTGAGGGAGCAGTACTTC.